The rows below give T cell receptor beta chains drawn from one sample of a study of blood T cell repertoires in COVID-19. Data came from immunoSEQ multiplex PCR; TCRdb stores just in-frame clones and leaves some out. The sample carries fewer than 600,000 clones, 88% recorded once. The sample consisted of PBMCs or T cells enriched from blood (not recorded which). The receptors here all came from a woman aged 40 to 49 who had recovered from COVID-19. The conserved cysteine and the conserved F or W are not part of the CDR3 here. Each record gives: V gene, clone size, J gene, CDR3 length, CDR3 protein. Clone size is stated in some rows and not others, as once, few, many or a class when expanded.

TRBV3-1/TRBV3-2	.	TRBJ1-6	18	ASSQDERPLALIRNSPLH
TRBV25-1	once	TRBJ1-2	14	ASSDLVGGGGYGYT
TRBV29-1	once	TRBJ1-2	10	SVFQGYYGYT
TRBV6-5	.	TRBJ1-5	12	ASSSEGGRQPQH
TRBV6-5	.	TRBJ1-2	11	ASSSDTREGYT
TRBV20-1	.	TRBJ1-2	11	SASTDTTYGYT
TRBV2	.	TRBJ1-4	8	ASRGGELF
TRBV7-2	.	TRBJ1-3	13	ASSSFRGTGNTIY
TRBV9	.	TRBJ2-2	18	ASSPPWGTSGRANTGELF
TRBV6-1	.	TRBJ2-7	15	ASSELTTGIGFYEQY
TRBV18	.	TRBJ2-7	13	ASSPGLAVSYEQY
TRBV18	.	TRBJ2-2	14	ASSPGVAGATGELF
TRBV20-1	once	TRBJ2-3	14	SASRLAGIATDTQY
TRBV6-5	.	TRBJ1-5	12	ASSNGGSGQPQH
TRBV11-2	.	TRBJ2-7	13	ASSPRTGGAYEQY
TRBV4-1	.	TRBJ1-3	14	ASSQGRASSGNTIY
TRBV19	.	TRBJ1-3	14	ASSTPGQGSGNTIY
TRBV6-4	.	TRBJ1-1	11	ASSPQGGTEAF
TRBV7-2	.	TRBJ2-7	12	ASSEWGGGYEQY
TRBV10-1	.	TRBJ1-2	15	ASSESREMVSNYGYT
TRBV7-9	.	TRBJ2-7	17	ASRGTSGTVLDGSYEQY
TRBV20-1	.	TRBJ1-1	13	SASVTGNDNTEAF
TRBV2	.	TRBJ1-5	12	ASSRGFNNQPQH
TRBV2	.	TRBJ2-3	14	ASYGLKQGGTDTQY
TRBV7-2	.	TRBJ2-5	15	ASSIVRDSGLAETQY